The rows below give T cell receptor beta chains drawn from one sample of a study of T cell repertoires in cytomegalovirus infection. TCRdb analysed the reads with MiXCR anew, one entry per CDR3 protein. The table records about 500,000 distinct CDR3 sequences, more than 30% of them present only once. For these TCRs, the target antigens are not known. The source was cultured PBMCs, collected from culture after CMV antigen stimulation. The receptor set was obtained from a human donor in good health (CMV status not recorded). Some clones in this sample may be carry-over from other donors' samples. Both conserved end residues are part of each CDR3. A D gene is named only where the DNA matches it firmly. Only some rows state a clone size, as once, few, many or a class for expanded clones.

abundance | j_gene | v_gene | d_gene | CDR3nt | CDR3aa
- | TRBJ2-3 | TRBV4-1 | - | TGCGCCAGCAGCCAAGAGGGATCAGATACGCAGTATTTT | CASSQEGSDTQYF
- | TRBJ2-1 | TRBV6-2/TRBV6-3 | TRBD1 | TGTGCCAGCAGCAGACAGGGGGCTCACAATGAGCAGTTCTTC | CASSRQGAHNEQFF
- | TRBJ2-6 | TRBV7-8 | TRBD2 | TGTGCCAGCAGCTTAGAAACCGGGGGGGGATCTGGGGCCAACGTCCTGACTTTC | CASSLETGGGSGANVLTF
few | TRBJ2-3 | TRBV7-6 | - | TGTGCCAGCAGCTTCAGGGGGGGCGTTGGCACAGATACGCAGTATTTT | CASSFRGGVGTDTQYF
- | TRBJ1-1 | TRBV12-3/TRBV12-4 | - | TGTGCCAGCAGTGGACGCGGGGACACTGAAGCTTTCTTT | CASSGRGDTEAFF
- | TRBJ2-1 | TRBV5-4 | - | TGTGCCAGCAGCCCCGTAGGGAGTCACTACAATGAGCAGTTCTTC | CASSPVGSHYNEQFF
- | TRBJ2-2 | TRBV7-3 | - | TGTGCCAGCAACCTAACCAGAGCCACCGGGGAGCTGTTTTTT | CASNLTRATGELFF
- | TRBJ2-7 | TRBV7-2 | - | TGTGCCAGCAGCACAGGGGAGGGCTACGAGCAGTACTTC | CASSTGEGYEQYF
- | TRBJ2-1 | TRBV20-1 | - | TGCAGTGCTGTGGGACTCCCAGAAGTCTACAATGAGCAGTTCTTC | CSAVGLPEVYNEQFF
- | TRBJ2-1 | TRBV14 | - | TGTGCCAGCAGCCAAGAAAACCTCTTCAACTACAATGAGCAGTTCTTC | CASSQENLFNYNEQFF
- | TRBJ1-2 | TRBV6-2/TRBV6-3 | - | TGTGCCAGCAGCGGGGGGCGGACGAAAGGCTACACCTTC | CASSGGRTKGYTF
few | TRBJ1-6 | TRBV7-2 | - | TGTGCCAGCAAACAGGGATCCTATAATTCACCCCTCCACTTT | CASKQGSYNSPLHF
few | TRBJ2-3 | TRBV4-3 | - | TGCGCCAGCAGCCTACTAACACAGGGTGGCACAGATACGCAGTATTTT | CASSLLTQGGTDTQYF
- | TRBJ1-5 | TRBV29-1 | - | TGCAGCGTCGCGGACACAAATCAGCCCCAGCATTTT | CSVADTNQPQHF
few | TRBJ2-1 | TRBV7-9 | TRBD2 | TGTGCCAGCAGCGATACTAGCGGATACAATGAGCAGTTCTTC | CASSDTSGYNEQFF
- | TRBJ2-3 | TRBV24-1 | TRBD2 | TGTGCCACCAGTGATCCGCGAGGGCTAGCGGCCAGGGGCACAGATACGCAGTATTTT | CATSDPRGLAARGTDTQYF
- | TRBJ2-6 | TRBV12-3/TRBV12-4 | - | TGTGCCAGCAGCTACGTATCTGGGGCCAACGTCCTGACTTTC | CASSYVSGANVLTF
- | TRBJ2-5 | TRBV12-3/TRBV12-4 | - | TGTGCCAGCAGCCGGACCACCCCGGTAGAGACCCAGTACTTC | CASSRTTPVETQYF
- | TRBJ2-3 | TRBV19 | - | TGTGCCAGTAAGATGTCGCGGGATGGAGATACGCAGTATTTT | CASKMSRDGDTQYF
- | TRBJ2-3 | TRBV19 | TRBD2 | TGTGCCAGTAGTATGGCTAGCGGGATCACAGATACGCAGTATTTT | CASSMASGITDTQYF
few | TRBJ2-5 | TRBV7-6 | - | TGTGCCAGCAGCTTAGGGGTCGGGGTGCTCCAGGAGACCCAGTACTTC | CASSLGVGVLQETQYF
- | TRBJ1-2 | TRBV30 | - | TGTTTCGGGGACTCTAACTATGGCTACACCTTC | CFGDSNYGYTF
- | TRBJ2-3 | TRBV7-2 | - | TGTGCCAGCAGCTTAGAAGCGGCAGCCACAGATACGCAGTATTTT | CASSLEAAATDTQYF
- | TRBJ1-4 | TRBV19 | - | TGTGCCAGTAGGCTTGGATCTCGGGTGAATGAAAAACTGTTTTTT | CASRLGSRVNEKLFF
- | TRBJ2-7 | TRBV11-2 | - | TGTGCCAGCAGCTTAGAATCGAGTCCCACCTACGAGCAGTACTTC | CASSLESSPTYEQYF
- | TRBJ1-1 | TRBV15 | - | TGTGCCACCAGCAGAGAACTTGACTGGAACACTGAAGCTTTCTTT | CATSRELDWNTEAFF